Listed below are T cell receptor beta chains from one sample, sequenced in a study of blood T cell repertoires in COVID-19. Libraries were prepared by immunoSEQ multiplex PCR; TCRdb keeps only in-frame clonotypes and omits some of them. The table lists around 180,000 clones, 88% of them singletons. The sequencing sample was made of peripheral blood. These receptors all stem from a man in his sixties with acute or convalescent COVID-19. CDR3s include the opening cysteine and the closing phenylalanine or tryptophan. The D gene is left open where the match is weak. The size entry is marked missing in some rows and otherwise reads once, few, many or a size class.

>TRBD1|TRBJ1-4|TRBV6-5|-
CASSTPGQGNEKLFF
TGTGCCAGCAGTACCCCGGGACAGGGTAATGAAAAACTGTTTTTT
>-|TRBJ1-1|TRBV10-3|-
CAISESRFAAFF
TGTGCCATCAGTGAGTCCAGGTTTGCAGCTTTCTTT
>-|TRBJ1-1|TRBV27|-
CASSYVGLGLADTEAFF
TGTGCCAGCAGTTACGTAGGTTTAGGTTTAGCGGACACTGAAGCTTTCTTT
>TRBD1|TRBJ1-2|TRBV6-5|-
CASRIDRVNGYTF
TGTGCCAGCAGGATAGACAGGGTTAATGGCTACACCTTC
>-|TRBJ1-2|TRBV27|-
CASSSHQGNYGYTF
TGTGCCAGCAGTTCCCACCAGGGGAACTATGGCTACACCTTC
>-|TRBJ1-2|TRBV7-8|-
CASSPEWSGHYGYTF
TGTGCCAGCAGCCCAGAGTGGTCAGGGCACTATGGCTACACCTTC
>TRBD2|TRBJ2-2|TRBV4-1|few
CASSRTSGGAWDTGELFF
TGCGCCAGCAGCCGGACTAGCGGGGGGGCTTGGGACACCGGGGAGCTGTTTTTT
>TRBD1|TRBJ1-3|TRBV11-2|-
CASRGGTGKRTGNTIYF
TGTGCCAGCAGAGGAGGGACAGGGAAAAGAACTGGAAACACCATATATTTT
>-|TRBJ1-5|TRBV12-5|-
CASGRLQVLDSNQPQHF
TGTGCTAGTGGCCGGTTACAGGTTCTTGATAGCAATCAGCCCCAGCATTTT
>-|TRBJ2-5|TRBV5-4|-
CASSLEPLETQYF
TGTGCCAGCAGCTTGGAGCCTCTAGAGACCCAGTACTTC
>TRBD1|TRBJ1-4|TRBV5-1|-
CASSYGTDNEKLFF
TGCGCCAGCAGCTACGGGACAGATAATGAAAAACTGTTTTTT
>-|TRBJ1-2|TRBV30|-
CAWSVLGLRGYTF
TGTGCCTGGAGTGTACTGGGGCTAAGAGGCTACACCTTC
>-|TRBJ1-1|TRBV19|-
CASSSRGGEVNTEAFF
TGTGCCAGTAGTAGTCGGGGGGGGGAGGTGAACACTGAAGCTTTCTTT
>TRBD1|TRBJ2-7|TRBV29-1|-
CSIGQVGAYEQYF
TGCAGCATTGGACAGGTAGGGGCCTACGAGCAGTACTTC
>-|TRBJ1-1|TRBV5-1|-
CASSSGGGENTEAFF
TGCGCCAGCAGCTCGGGGGGTGGCGAGAACACTGAAGCTTTCTTT
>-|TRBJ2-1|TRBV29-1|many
CSVEAGRGGNEQFF
TGCAGCGTTGAGGCCGGGCGAGGGGGAAATGAGCAGTTCTTC
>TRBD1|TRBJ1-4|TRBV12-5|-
CASEGAGDEKLFF
TGTGCTAGCGAGGGGGCAGGGGATGAAAAACTGTTTTTT
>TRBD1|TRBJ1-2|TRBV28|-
CASSLYRGGYTF
TGTGCCAGCAGTTTATACAGGGGAGGCTACACCTTC
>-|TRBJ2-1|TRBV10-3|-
CAIGGAEVNEQFF
TGTGCCATTGGGGGCGCCGAGGTTAATGAGCAGTTCTTC
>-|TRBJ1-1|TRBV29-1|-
CSVMTGSNTEAFF
TGCAGCGTAATGACAGGATCGAACACTGAAGCTTTCTTT
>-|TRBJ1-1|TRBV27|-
CASSPLGGAGWTEAFF
TGTGCCAGCAGTCCCCTGGGAGGAGCCGGTTGGACTGAAGCTTTCTTT
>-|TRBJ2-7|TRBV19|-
CASSIPGFSNEQYF
TGTGCCAGTAGTATCCCAGGGTTCTCCAACGAGCAGTACTTC
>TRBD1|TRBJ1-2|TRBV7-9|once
CASSRDSSGYTF
TGTGCCAGCAGCCGGGACAGTTCCGGCTACACCTTC
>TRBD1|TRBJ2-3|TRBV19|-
CASTPEGARTDTQYF
TGTGCCAGTACCCCCGAGGGGGCCCGCACAGATACGCAGTATTTT
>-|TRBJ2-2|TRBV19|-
CASSILGGRAGELFF
TGTGCCAGTAGTATTTTAGGGGGTAGGGCCGGGGAGCTGTTTTTT
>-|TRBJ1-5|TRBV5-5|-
CASSFSGTAGEPQHF
TGTGCCAGCAGCTTTTCCGGGACGGCGGGGGAGCCCCAGCATTTT
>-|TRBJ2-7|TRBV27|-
CASSTAGINEQYF
TGTGCCAGCAGCACCGCCGGGATCAACGAGCAGTACTTC
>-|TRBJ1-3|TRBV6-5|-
CASSFQGSTGNTIYF
TGTGCCAGCAGTTTTCAGGGTTCGACTGGAAACACCATATATTTT
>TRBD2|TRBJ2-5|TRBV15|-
CATSREPGLAAGETQYF
TGTGCCACCAGCAGAGAACCGGGACTAGCGGCCGGAGAGACCCAGTACTTC
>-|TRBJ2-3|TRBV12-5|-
CASGLVRTLGGDTQYF
TGTGCTAGTGGTTTGGTACGGACTCTTGGAGGGGATACGCAGTATTTT
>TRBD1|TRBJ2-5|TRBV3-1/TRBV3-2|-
CASSQETGGLETQYF
TGTGCCAGCAGCCAAGAAACAGGGGGCCTCGAGACCCAGTACTTC
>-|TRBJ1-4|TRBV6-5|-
CASSDPREKLFF
TGTGCCAGCAGCGACCCCAGGGAAAAACTGTTTTTT
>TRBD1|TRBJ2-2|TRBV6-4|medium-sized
CASRWDRGHGELFF
TGTGCCAGCAGATGGGACAGGGGGCACGGGGAGCTGTTTTTT
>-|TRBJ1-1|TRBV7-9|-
CASRYGGYTEAFF
TGTGCCAGCAGATATGGGGGGTACACTGAAGCTTTCTTT
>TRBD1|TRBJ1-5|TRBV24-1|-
CATSDSRDSPNQPQHF
TGTGCCACCAGTGACTCTAGGGACAGTCCCAATCAGCCCCAGCATTTT